Listed here is a single T cell receptor (beta chain). The antigen remains undetermined. The protocol was immunoSEQ multiplex PCR, while the TCRdb copy is restricted to in-frame clones and leaves out a portion. The data show some 2.3 million clones, about 92% seen once. The data belong to a study of shared clonotypes between healthy human individuals. Study-level points and caveats: Clonotype sharing across several donors was observed for roughly 5% of naive CD4 clonotypes.

Germline lookup yields CDR1 MGHRA and CDR2 YSYEKL. The length of the CDR3 is 19 residues. Trimming pared 5 bases from V and 0 bases from J, leaving 20 bases between. The donors were all Caucasian adults (living in Nashville, Tennessee). It was into CD45RA+ naive and CD45RA-negative memory subsets that the CD4+ cells were split. The material sequenced was naive CD4+ T cells from PBMCs. The subset was: CD45RA+ positively selected. V usage is TRBV4-1 and J usage is TRBJ2-6; D might be TRBD1 or TRBD2, each matching 6 bases. The TCR comes from a man younger than 35 in good health. Some clones in this sample may be carry-over from other donors' samples. The CDR3 DNA sequence: TGCGCCAGCAGCAACAGGGCGGGGACCCTTGACTCTGGGGCCAACGTCCTGACTTTC. Its translation: CASSNRAGTLDSGANVLTF.